Shown below are 24 T cell receptor beta chains from a single sample sequenced in a study of T cells after yellow fever vaccination. MiXCR, applied by TCRdb to the 5' RACE reads, yields one record per CDR3 protein. The data hold 500,000 to 550,000 distinct CDR3 sequences, with 21% observed a single time. The sample in question was PBMCs, obtained 21 days after the first yellow fever vaccination. The receptor source for this set is a man younger than 35 who received the YFV17D yellow fever vaccine.

The rearrangement links TRBV5-6 to TRBJ1-4, with 7 positions matching TRBD1. Germline CDR1 SGHDT, CDR2 YYEEEE. With 4 bases clipped from V and 0 bases from J, the junction kept 9 bases outside the gene matches. The CDR3 covers 17 residues. The CDR3 protein is CASSPRDRLSTNEKLFF. In DNA form, the CDR3 reads TGTGCCAGCAGCCCGAGGGACAGACTCTCAACTAATGAAAAACTGTTTTTT. The variable domain in full, with the rest retrieved from reference TRBV5-6 and TRBJ1-4, is DAGVTQSPTHLIKTRGQQVTLRCSPKSGHDTVSWYQQALGQGPQFIFQYYEEEERQRGNFPDRFSGHQFPNYSSELNVNALLLGDSALYLCASSPRDRLSTNEKLFFGSGTQLSVL.

This clonotype was counted a few times. This rearrangement joins TRBV29-1 to TRBJ1-2, with D unclear. Germline values: CDR1 SQVTM, CDR2 ANQGSEA. Between the trimmed V and J ends, which lost 4 bases and 2 bases, there was a span of 8 bases. This CDR3 is built from 12 residues. CDR3 in amino acids: CSVVGFNYGYTF. CDR3 nucleotides: TGCAGCGTTGTAGGATTCAACTATGGCTACACCTTC. The complete variable domain, with remaining parts taken from reference TRBV29-1 and TRBJ1-2, reads SAVISQKPSRDICQRGTSLTIQCQVDSQVTMMFWYRQQPGQSLTLIATANQGSEATYESGFVIDKFPISRPNLTFSTLTVSNMSPEDSSIYLCSVVGFNYGYTFGSGTRLTVV.

This clonotype was counted once. The V gene is TRBV6-1, the J gene TRBJ1-3; unclear D gene. Germline-derived CDR1 and CDR2 are MNHNS and SASEGT. V lost 6 bases, J lost 0 bases, and 15 bases lay in between. The CDR3 has 16 amino acids. The CDR3 DNA sequence: TGTGCCAGCAGCCCCGGTGGCGGCGGCTCTGGAAACACCATATATTTT. Translating gives CASSPGGGGSGNTIYF.

The chain uses TRBV15 and TRBJ2-5; D possibly corresponds to TRBD1 (6 bases). CDR1 is LNHNV and CDR2 is YYDKDF in the germline V gene (reference sequence). Trimming took off 1 base at V and 2 bases at J, with 14 bases between the two ends. There are 16 residues in the CDR3. CDR3 sequence (DNA): TGTGCCACCAGCAGAGGGGGGCTGTGGGAGCAAGAGACCCAGTACTTC. It is translated as CATSRGGLWEQETQYF.

This clonotype was observed a handful of times. The rearrangement links TRBV5-1 to TRBJ2-3, with a weak D call TRBD2 (5 bases). This CDR3 is 18 amino acids long. Germline lookup yields CDR1 SGHRS and CDR2 YFSETQ. The germline V and J ends were trimmed by 4 bases and 0 bases, with 21 bases remaining between them. CDR3 sequence: CASSPALRVHPSTDTQYF. In DNA form, the CDR3 reads TGCGCCAGCAGCCCTGCATTGCGGGTGCACCCAAGCACAGATACGCAGTATTTT.

The chain uses TRBV13 and TRBJ2-7, with D tentatively TRBD2 (5 bases). V shed 4 bases and J shed 0 bases, with 10 bases lying between them. Germline CDR1 is PRHDT and CDR2 is FYEKMQ (reference sequence). CDR3 length: 14 residues. The CDR3 reads CASSSGVSSYEQYF. The CDR3 bases are TGTGCCAGCAGCTCCGGGGTCAGCTCCTACGAGCAGTACTTC.

The chain carries TRBV9 and TRBJ2-3, with 9 nucleotides matching TRBD2. The ends lost 4 bases at V and 8 bases at J; junction bases unmatched: 5. In germline, CDR1 is SGDLS, CDR2 YYNGEE. The CDR3 contains 13 residues. As DNA, the CDR3 is TGTGCCAGCAGCACCAGCGGGGGGCCTACGCAGTATTTT. It is translated as CASSTSGGPTQYF.

This clonotype showed up just a few times. The chain couples TRBV12-3 or TRBV12-4 to TRBJ2-1; 8 nucleotides match TRBD2. This CDR3 has 13 amino acids. After removal of 7 bases from V and 10 bases from J, the junction contained 9 bases not matched to a gene. The CDR3 region has the DNA TGTGCCAGCACCCTACCCACTAGCGGAGAGCAGTTCTTC. Its protein product is CASTLPTSGEQFF.

The rearrangement joins TRBV7-3 to TRBJ2-3, with TRBD2 matching 9 bases. V shed 1 base and J 3 bases; nucleotides not matched to a gene: 5. From germline, CDR1 is SGHTA and CDR2 FQGTGA. The CDR3 runs 16 residues. DNA for the CDR3: TGTGCCAGCAGCTTAATGGTCGCGGGGGGGACAGATACGCAGTATTTT. Residues: CASSLMVAGGTDTQYF.

The table lists this clonotype with a few counts. The chain uses TRBV20-1 and TRBJ1-3; TRBD1 is a possible D gene (5 bases). The CDR3 is 15 residues long. V shed 5 bases and J shed 2 bases, with 16 bases lying between them. Germline V gene sequence: CDR1 DFQATT, CDR2 SNEGSKA (reference sequence). The CDR3 DNA follows: TGCAGTGCTGGCCTCAACCCGGGACCTGGAAACACCATATATTTT. The encoded protein is CSAGLNPGPGNTIYF.

This clonotype was observed a few times. V gene TRBV10-3 combines with J gene TRBJ1-1; D call uncertain. Germline CDR1 and CDR2: ENHRY and SYGVKD. The CDR3 contains 14 residues. Trimming removed 6 bases from V and 2 bases from J, with 13 bases in between. CDR3 sequence reads: CAIRGFGPNTEAFF. The CDR3 coding sequence is TGTGCCATCAGGGGGTTTGGGCCCAACACTGAAGCTTTCTTT.

The rearrangement uses TRBV7-9 and TRBJ2-1; D may be TRBD1 or TRBD2 (5 bases each). The CDR3 spans 13 residues. Germline V gene lookup returns CDR1 SEHNR and CDR2 FQNEAQ (reference sequence). Trimming took 1 base from V and 9 from J, leaving 10 bases between them. CDR3 protein: CASSLGDRTEQFF. The CDR3 DNA sequence: TGTGCCAGCAGCTTAGGGGACCGGACTGAGCAGTTCTTC.

This rearrangement joins TRBV7-2 to TRBJ2-3; D is ambiguous. CDR1 is SGHTA, CDR2 FQGNSA, per germline. The length of the CDR3 is 13 residues. Trimming removed 5 bases from V and 4 bases from J, with 10 bases in between. As DNA, the CDR3 is TGTGCCAGCAGCCGGCAGGTCCCAGATACGCAGTATTTT. Its protein product is CASSRQVPDTQYF. Supplemented by reference TRBV7-2 and TRBJ2-3, the full variable domain reads GAGVSQSPSNKVTEKGKDVELRCDPISGHTALYWYRQSLGQGLEFLIYFQGNSAPDKSGLPSDRFSAERTGGSVSTLTIQRTQQEDSAVYLCASSRQVPDTQYFGPGTRLTVL.

The rearrangement joins TRBV20-1 to TRBJ2-3; 9 nucleotides match TRBD1. The CDR3 contains 14 residues. Trimming removed 6 bases from V and 6 bases from J; junction bases left unmatched: 10. Germline lookup yields CDR1 DFQATT and CDR2 SNEGSKA (reference sequence). In DNA form, the CDR3 reads TGCAGTGCCCAGGACAGGGGAAGTTCGGATACGCAGTATTTT. Translation gives CSAQDRGSSDTQYF.

The gene calls are TRBV20-1 and TRBJ2-2; perhaps TRBD1 as D (6 bases). The germline V and J ends were trimmed by 5 bases and 6 bases, with 16 bases remaining between them. This CDR3 comprises 14 residues. Per germline, CDR1 DFQATT and CDR2 SNEGSKA (reference sequence). In nucleotides, the CDR3 is TGCAGTGCTGCTGGCAGGGGTTTTGCCGGGGAGCTGTTTTTT. Translation: CSAAGRGFAGELFF.

The J gene is TRBJ1-1, the V gene TRBV27, with a possible D match to TRBD1 (5 bases). CDR1 and CDR2 (germline): MNHEY, SMNVEV (reference sequence). Trimming took 5 bases from V and 7 from J, leaving 20 bases between them. The CDR3 totals 15 residues. This CDR3 is CASSPHLEGDSEAFF. Written as DNA, the CDR3 is TGTGCCAGCAGTCCCCACCTGGAAGGGGATAGTGAAGCTTTCTTT.

In its sample, this clonotype was seen a few times. This chain uses TRBV6-5 with TRBJ1-5; D ambiguous. V was cut by 6 bases and J by 3 bases, with 9 bases left in between. The CDR3 totals 13 residues. CDR1 and CDR2 (germline): MNHEY, SVGAGI. The CDR3, as DNA: TGTGCCAGCAGAAGTAGTTTCAATCAGCCCCAGCATTTT. It codes for CASRSSFNQPQHF.

This rearrangement joins TRBV18 to TRBJ2-1; D possibly corresponds to TRBD2 (7 bases). CDR3 length: 15 amino acids. The germline gives CDR1 KGHSH, CDR2 LQKENI. The V end lost 0 bases, the J end lost 8 bases, and 14 bases lay between the germline ends. Here the CDR3 reads CASSPPLGGAYEQFF. CDR3 nucleotides: TGTGCCAGCTCACCACCTTTGGGGGGGGCATATGAGCAGTTCTTC.

This clonotype showed up just a few times. V gene TRBV19 combines with J gene TRBJ2-5, with 11 bases identical to TRBD1. CDR1 and CDR2 from the germline V gene are LNHDA and SQIVND (reference sequence). The CDR3 length is 18 residues. Losses at the gene ends were 5 bases for V and 0 bases for J; bases not matched to a gene: 11. Here the CDR3 DNA reads TGTGCCAGTAGTGTAACCTTTGGACAGGGGGCTTACCAAGAGACCCAGTACTTC. The encoded protein is CASSVTFGQGAYQETQYF.

This clonotype was observed a handful of times. V usage is TRBV5-4 and J usage is TRBJ1-1, with D unresolved. V lost 4 bases and J lost 0, with 7 bases in between. CDR1 and CDR2 from the germline V gene are SGHNT and YYREEE (reference sequence). The CDR3 contains 13 residues. The CDR3 sequence is CASSGDLNTEAFF. The CDR3 DNA reads as TGTGCCAGCAGCGGAGACTTGAACACTGAAGCTTTCTTT.

The chain recombines TRBV5-5 with TRBJ1-5; no reliable D call. The CDR3 has 13 residues. The V end lost 4 bases, the J end lost 6 bases, and 11 bases lay between the germline ends. Per the germline V gene, CDR1 is SGHKS and CDR2 is YYEKEE (reference sequence). CDR3 protein: CASSVRDSQPQHF. The CDR3 DNA sequence: TGTGCCAGCAGCGTAAGGGATTCTCAGCCCCAGCATTTT.

This clonotype was counted a few times. V and J are TRBV4-2 and TRBJ2-7; D tentatively fits TRBD1 or TRBD2 (6 bases each). CDR1 and CDR2 (germline): LGHNA, YNFKEQ. Trimming left V 4 bases short and J 0 bases short, with 16 bases between. The CDR3 is 16 amino acids. Here the CDR3 DNA reads TGTGCCAGCAGCCGGGGGGAGCCGGGGGCCTCCTACGAGCAGTACTTC. Translation gives CASSRGEPGASYEQYF.

The sample holds a few counts of this clonotype. J is TRBJ2-7 and V is TRBV20-1; D remains ambiguous. In germline, CDR1 is DFQATT, CDR2 SNEGSKA (reference sequence). This CDR3 comprises 15 residues. Trimming pared 3 bases from V and 5 bases from J, leaving 20 bases between. The CDR3 loop reads CSASPSSIWDHEQYF. The DNA for the CDR3 is TGCAGTGCTAGTCCCTCGAGCATTTGGGATCACGAGCAGTACTTC.

This clonotype appeared many times. The chain employs TRBV13 and TRBJ2-7; 7 bases agree with TRBD1. Germline CDR1 is PRHDT and CDR2 is FYEKMQ (reference sequence). J was trimmed by 2 bases and V by 5 bases; bases with no gene match: 3. The CDR3 has 13 residues. The CDR3 here is CASSKGQAYEQYF. The CDR3 DNA reads TGTGCCAGCAGCAAAGGACAGGCCTACGAGCAGTACTTC.